This T cell receptor (beta chain) was recorded in a study of T cell responses to AZD1222 COVID-19 vaccine. Whole-study context: Second-dose recipients at about 4 or about 12 weeks were treated as one pooled group. Whole-study findings and limits: Spike-wide coverage was observed for vaccine-associated CD4 TCRs, with dominant responses at 160-218 and 743-854. After two AZD1222 doses, spike-specific TCR breadth and depth rose versus day 0. There were mostly white British donors and more females than males, and clonal diversity was possibly underestimated.

The CDR3 is made up of 15 amino acids. Germline CDR1 and CDR2: MGHRA and YSYEKL. The junction had 4 bases not matched to a gene; V was cut back by 4 bases and J by 1 base. TCRdb's table, derived via immunoSEQ multiplex PCR, lists solely in-frame clones and lacks some. This table has about 130,000 clones, 93% appearing once. Of note for this clone: Its antigen is undetermined.

The material was peripheral blood, obtained on day 0 of AZD1222 vaccination. V is TRBV4-1 and J is TRBJ1-1, with TRBD1 identical over 9 bases. The clonotype was recovered from an adult in good health. The CDR3 DNA sequence: TGCGCCAGCAGCCGGATGGGACAGGGGAACACTGAAGCTTTCTTT. It yields the protein CASSRMGQGNTEAFF.